Sequencing of this T cell receptor beta chain was carried out in a study of T cells in Graves' hyperthyroidism and ophthalmopathy (dated by TCRdb to the late 2010s). Describing the broader study: Peripheral blood samples were taken at the time of initial diagnosis, prior to any treatment. In addition, the study compared T-cell repertoires in thyroid tissue and in blood from roughly 6 Graves' hyperthyroidism patients. An independent validation cohort of under 20 hyperthyroidism patients and 15 or so patients who later progressed to ophthalmopathy tested prospective prediction of ophthalmopathy. TCR Vbeta CDR3 sequencing of some 140 peripheral blood samples (roughly 43 ophthalmopathy, around 80 hyperthyroidism and some 17 progressor patients) is reported in the paper. After blood sampling, hyperthyroidism patients were treated with methimazole at a starting dose of 30 mg daily, and ophthalmopathy patients were treated with high-dose intravenous methylprednisolone. For training and testing, the 100 or so patients in the discovery cohort were randomly divided in a 7:3 ratio. TCR V-J signatures able to tell the groups apart were searched for in a discovery cohort of 95 to 100 patients, of whom 40 to 45 had Graves' ophthalmopathy and about 60 had stable Graves' hyperthyroidism. Study-wide conclusions, independent of this receptor: Ophthalmopathy was separated from stable hyperthyroidism by a 13 V-J signature model, with over 85% sensitivity and approximately 81% specificity obtained in cross-validation and 80%/75% obtained in testing. No statistical method was used to fix the sample size in advance, and group allocation was not hidden from the investigators. Most expanded thyroid clonotypes (frequency above 0.001) were also detected in blood, a finding suggesting that blood repertoires may reflect thyroid immune responses. In validation, progression to ophthalmopathy was predicted by the model with around 70% sensitivity and 72.22% specificity, a median of about 6.8 months before onset.

The germline ends are 18 bases apart after V is trimmed by 5 bases and J by 7 bases. From a lookup of the germline V gene, CDR1 and CDR2 are MNHNS and SASEGT. Its CDR3 holds 15 amino acids, cysteine through phenylalanine. Of the read, only the CDR3 DNA is kept; its 45 bases are in frame from base 1. This clonotype has more than one count but fewer than ten. Its antigen is not yet known. No much larger clone is present one base from it, and per-base qualities are unavailable. TCR beta CDR3 regions were amplified from RNA transcripts. A first-round RT-PCR of the TCR CDR3 used the HTBI primer set with the Qiagen OneStep RT-PCR kit. Libraries were constructed in a second round of multiplex PCR, after which size selection and purification were carried out. Sequencing of the libraries was done on an Illumina HiSeq2000 using paired-end 100 bp reads. In the source study's methods: SOAPnuke was used to process the raw data, with reads discarded if the reads contained adapters or uncalled bases, had a mean Phred below 15, or lacked an exact constant-primer or identifier match. COPE v1.2.5 was used to merge high-quality paired reads, and clonotypes were defined as unique nucleotide sequences. MiTCR v1.1 was used to align clonotypes to the IMGT TRBV, TRBD and TRBJ reference segments. Analysis was restricted to V-J combinations with a frequency above 0.0001, which covered roughly 99% of repertoires. The TCS score was defined as F50 (clonal expansion) divided by E x V (chaos), with BLOSUM62-based TCRdist calculated between CDR3 peptides within each V-J. Welch's t-statistics and random forest reduced roughly 530 V-J features to some 14, which were used in a naive Bayes classifier (R e1071). The raw public reads went through TCRdb reprocessing: fastp at Q25, MiXCR clone calling, in-frame beta chains kept. Each entry is one CDR3 protein sequence, shown with its most common DNA and genes. TCRdb, not the original authors, processed these V and J calls. In all, the sample holds more than 500,000 distinct CDR3 sequences, and 11% to 15% of those were seen once. The top ten hold approximately 15% of the sample.

Stable Graves' hyperthyroidism was defined as the absence of progression to ophthalmopathy over 18 months of follow-up. Hyperthyroidism patients were aged 18 to 65 years and newly diagnosed, with disease duration of less than 2 months. Any patient with an uncontrolled infection, another autoimmune disease, pregnancy or lactation was excluded. Diagnoses were established on the basis of clinical symptoms, serum thyroxine and TRAb, thyroid ultrasound, and orbital computed tomography. PBMCs were isolated from roughly 10 ml of fresh peripheral blood by Ficoll-Paque density gradient centrifugation. Trizol reagent was used to extract total RNA, and RNA quality was then checked on an Agilent 2100 Bioanalyzer.

The receptor's source is a middle-aged woman with Graves' hyperthyroidism. In this chain, TRBV6-1 is recombined with TRBJ1-5; perhaps TRBD1 is the D gene, with 5 bases matching. The sequencing input was blood. The bases are TGTGCCAGCAGTTTGAGTAGGGGTACGGACCAGCCCCAGCATTTT. Its protein is CASSLSRGTDQPQHF.